This entry features one TCR beta chain sequence. The antigen is unknown. This sample stems from a study of T cells after posttransplantation cyclophosphamide. Study observations and caveats: Donor CD8+ memory clones often dominated recipient blood repertoires at later times. TRB overlap between skin or GI tissue T cells and blood was limited.

Methotrexate plus calcineurin inhibitor accompanied controls' myeloablative marrow transplants; sampling was 1 year later. Profiling relied on immunoSEQ multiplex PCR, and the TCRdb table lists in-frame clones only, not all of them. This table has around 9,900 clones, 85% to 90% appearing once. Germline V gene data show CDR1 as MNHNS and CDR2 as SASEGT. The CDR3 contains 13 residues. V was clipped by 8 bases and J by 5 bases; unmatched bases: 3. The sequence was obtained from a male patient younger than 45 who received an allogeneic stem cell transplant from an unrelated donor, was CMV-positive, and had no GVHD. Some of these T cells may belong to the graft donor. This specimen consisted of PBMCs, obtained after an allogeneic stem cell transplant with a calcineurin inhibitor and methotrexate. The chain couples TRBV6-1 to TRBJ2-3; 11 nucleotides match TRBD2. CDR3 protein: CASGTSGIDTQYF. The DNA for the CDR3 is TGTGCCAGCGGGACTAGCGGAATAGATACGCAGTATTTT.